One and the same sample provided the 30 T cell receptor beta chains below, sequenced in a study of blood T cells in healthy people across ages. A second about 7 to 11 cycle PCR used barcoded and J-beta primers. Each CDR3 protein is one row after TCRdb ran MiXCR on the 5' RACE reads. This repertoire shows around 1,700,000 distinct CDR3 sequences, 28% found once; its top ten account for more than 6%. Sequenced: blood. The receptors stem from a woman between 25 and 40 years old in good health.

This clonotype was seen only a few times. The chain recombines TRBV7-9 with TRBJ2-7; 7 bases fit TRBD1. The CDR3 is 14 residues long. The V segment lost 3 bases and the J segment 5 bases; nucleotides outside the gene matches: 7. Looked up from germline, CDR1 is SEHNR and CDR2 is FQNEAQ (reference sequence). CDR3 sequence: CASSFRYRGHEQYF. The CDR3 DNA is TGTGCCAGCAGCTTTAGGTACAGGGGACACGAGCAGTACTTC.

There are many counts of this clonotype. V is TRBV30 and J is TRBJ2-7, with D tentatively TRBD2 (5 bases). CDR3 length: 15 amino acids. V was shortened by 2 bases and J by 0 bases, with 14 bases between the two germline ends. The germline V gene has CDR1 GTSNPN and CDR2 SVGIG (reference sequence). The CDR3 here is CAWSPPRGSSYEQYF. In nucleotides, the CDR3 is TGTGCCTGGAGTCCCCCTCGAGGGAGCTCCTACGAGCAGTACTTC.

The genes are TRBV28 and TRBJ1-1, with 7 nucleotides matching TRBD1. The length of the CDR3 is 12 residues. The J segment lost 12 bases and the V segment lost 5 bases, leaving 9 bases of the junction unmatched. Germline V gene sequence: CDR1 MDHEN, CDR2 SYDVKM. The CDR3 DNA follows: TGTGCCAGCAGTCGAGGGGGCACGGGTCCTTTCTTT. Its translation is CASSRGGTGPFF. Looking up the rest from reference TRBV28 and TRBJ1-1 gives the full variable domain: DVKVTQSSRYLVKRTGEKVFLECVQDMDHENMFWYRQDPGLGLRLIYFSYDVKMKEKGDIPEGYSVSREKKERFSLILESASTNQTSMYLCASSRGGTGPFFGQGTRLTVV.

The chain recombines TRBV4-3 with TRBJ1-5, with D perhaps matching TRBD1 (5 bases). The V end lost 1 base, the J end lost 4 bases, and 11 bases lay between the germline ends. Germline lookup yields CDR1 LGHNA and CDR2 YSLEER. The CDR3 consists of 15 residues. The CDR3 sequence is CASSQGAAGNQPQHF. CDR3 nucleotide sequence: TGCGCCAGCAGCCAAGGGGCGGCAGGGAATCAGCCCCAGCATTTT.

In its sample, this clonotype was seen many times. CDR3 nucleotide sequence: TGCGCCAGCAGCCAAGATGTCGACGGGAGCGGCTACACCTTC. Translating it yields CASSQDVDGSGYTF. The chain couples TRBV4-3 to TRBJ1-2; no firm D call. CDR1 is LGHNA, CDR2 YSLEER, per germline. CDR3 length: 14 amino acids. V was shortened by 0 bases and J by 8 bases, with 13 bases between the two germline ends.

A note on this clonotype: This may be a read error: a much more frequent sequence differs by one nucleotide. The rearrangement uses TRBV7-2 and TRBJ2-7, with 7 bases aligning to TRBD1. The length of the CDR3 is 15 residues. The ends lost 4 bases at V and 0 bases at J; junction bases unmatched: 6. Per germline, CDR1 SGHTA and CDR2 FQGNSA. The CDR3 sequence: CASSSGQSSSYEQYF. CDR3 nucleotides: TGTGCCAGCAGCTCGGGACAGTCGAGCTCCTACGAGCAGTACTTC.

This clonotype was seen just once. Being one base from a much bigger clone, this may be a read error. The gene calls are TRBV24-1 and TRBJ2-7; D ambiguous. This CDR3 is 12 amino acids long. CDR1 and CDR2 from the germline V gene are KGHDR and SFDVKD. The CDR3 protein is CATRDWGYEQYF. DNA of the CDR3: TGTGCCACCAGGGATTGGGGCTACGAGCAGTACTTC.

The rearrangement links TRBV12-5 to TRBJ1-5; perhaps TRBD1 as D (6 bases). The V and J ends lost 6 bases and 2 bases respectively, with 17 bases between them. The CDR3 has 16 amino acids. Germline CDR1 and CDR2: LGHNT and FRNRAP. CDR3 loop: CASGSQGQMGNQPQHF. The CDR3 DNA sequence: TGTGCTAGTGGATCCCAAGGACAGATGGGCAATCAGCCCCAGCATTTT. Full variable domain (remainder filled in from reference TRBV12-5 and TRBJ1-5): DARVTQTPRHKVTEMGQEVTMRCQPILGHNTVFWYRQTMMQGLELLAYFRNRAPLDDSGMPKDRFSAEMPDATLATLKIQPSEPRDSAVYFCASGSQGQMGNQPQHFGDGTRLSIL.

Regarding this clonotype: One junction end does not reproduce the germline sequence, and a read error may be involved. The chain combines TRBV19 with TRBJ2-1, with D perhaps TRBD1 or TRBD2 (5 bases each). The germline CDR1 and CDR2 sequences are LNHDA and SQIVND (reference sequence). The CDR3 runs to 16 residues. CDR3 sequence (DNA): TGTGCCGGTAGCACCAAAACAGGAGGTAGCTACAATGAGCAGTTCTTC. This sequence encodes CAGSTKTGGSYNEQFF. Together with reference TRBV19 and TRBJ2-1, the CDR3 gives the full variable domain: DGGITQSPKYLFRKEGQNVTLSCEQNLNHDAMYWYRQDPGQGLRLIYYSQIVNDFQKGDIAEGYSVSREKKESFPLTVTSAQKNPTAFYLCAGSTKTGGSYNEQFFGPGTRLTVL.

This clonotype was counted ten times or more. The chain combines TRBV15 with TRBJ2-1, with a possible D match to TRBD1 (5 bases). The CDR3 has 14 amino acids. V was pared by 0 bases and J by 13 bases, with 16 bases between. In germline, CDR1 is LNHNV, CDR2 YYDKDF (reference sequence). CDR3 region: CATSRDRGLAVQFF. CDR3 sequence (DNA): TGTGCCACCAGCAGAGATAGGGGTTTGGCTGTTCAGTTCTTC. The whole variable domain, filled in from reference TRBV15 and TRBJ2-1, reads DAMVIQNPRYQVTQFGKPVTLSCSQTLNHNVMYWYQQKSSQAPKLLFHYYDKDFNNEADTPDNFQSRRPNTSFCFLDIRSPGLGDTAMYLCATSRDRGLAVQFFGPGTRLTVL.

The J gene is TRBJ1-2, the V gene TRBV19; D possibly corresponds to TRBD1 (5 bases). V lost 4 bases, J lost 0 bases, and 24 bases lay in between. Germline CDR1 reads LNHDA; CDR2 reads SQIVND (reference sequence). The CDR3 has 19 residues. In DNA, the CDR3 is TGTGCCAGTAGTAACCAGATACAAATGACAGCCGTCTCTAACTATGGCTACACCTTC. Encoded protein: CASSNQIQMTAVSNYGYTF.

This clonotype was seen a few times. CDR3 amino acids: CASKSGATNEKLFF. In DNA, the CDR3 is TGTGCCAGCAAATCGGGGGCAACTAATGAAAAACTGTTTTTT. V usage is TRBV6-5 and J usage is TRBJ1-4, with a possible D match to TRBD1 (5 bases). The germline V and J ends were trimmed by 7 bases and 0 bases, with 9 bases remaining between them. The CDR3 contains 14 residues. Germline assignment: CDR1 MNHEY and CDR2 SVGAGI.

About this clonotype itself: This may stem from a read error, because a much larger clone lies one nucleotide away. The J gene is TRBJ2-3, the V gene TRBV6-6, with D unresolved. The CDR3 contains 12 residues. Germline V gene lookup returns CDR1 MNHNY and CDR2 SVGAGI (reference sequence). V was cut by 0 bases and J by 8 bases, with 6 bases left in between. CDR3 sequence (DNA): TGTGCCAGCAGTTACTCGGAAGGTACGCAGTATTTT. Its protein is CASSYSEGTQYF.

This clonotype was observed a handful of times. The junction differs from germline at one of its ends, possibly a read error. The genes are TRBV20-1 and TRBJ2-7; a weak D match, TRBD2 (5 bases). The end of the DNA aligns better with TRBJ2-5, so the J call may be wrong. Germline CDR1 is DFQATT and CDR2 is SNEGSKA (reference sequence). This CDR3 has 12 amino acids. CDR3 residues: CRARMLAETQYF. In DNA form, the CDR3 reads TGCAGGGCTAGAATGCTAGCCGAGACCCAGTACTTC.

The chain is built from TRBV6-6 and TRBJ1-1, with TRBD1 identical over 11 bases. V was pared by 4 bases and J by 1 base, with 8 bases of the junction left unmatched. The CDR3 sequence is 17 residues long. The germline V gene has CDR1 MNHNY and CDR2 SVGAGI (reference sequence). DNA of the CDR3: TGTGCCAGCAGTTCAAGCCGGACAGGGGGCGAGAACACTGAAGCTTTCTTT. As protein: CASSSSRTGGENTEAFF.

This clonotype was seen more than once but under ten times. This chain links TRBV12-3 or TRBV12-4 with TRBJ2-1; 13 bases map to TRBD2. This CDR3 is built from 14 residues. The junction had 8 bases not matched to a gene; V was cut back by 8 bases and J by 10 bases. CDR3 nucleotide sequence: TGTGCCAGCTGTAACGGACTAGCGGGAGTCGAGCAGTTCTTC. It specifies CASCNGLAGVEQFF.

This clonotype was recorded a few times. This chain links TRBV9 with TRBJ1-2; 9 bases are shared with TRBD1. V dropped 3 bases and J dropped 0; count of bases not matched to a gene: 6. Germline loops: CDR1 SGDLS, CDR2 YYNGEE. The CDR3 spans 16 residues. CDR3 amino acids: CASSAGTGRANYGYTF. In nucleotides, the CDR3 is TGTGCCAGCAGCGCCGGGACAGGGCGAGCTAACTATGGCTACACCTTC.

Concerning this clonotype itself: The CDR3 end shows no conserved phenylalanine or tryptophan, and so a read error is likely. V gene TRBV5-5 combines with J gene TRBJ2-5, with D hard to call. CDR1 and CDR2 (germline): SGHKS, YYEKEE (reference sequence). The CDR3 is made up of 13 amino acids. V gave up 6 bases and J gave up 2 bases, with 11 bases separating them. The chain's CDR3 is CASTRIGQETQYC. CDR3 nucleotide sequence: TGTGCCAGCACAAGAATAGGGCAAGAGACCCAGTACTGC.

This chain's CDR3 is CASSQGQGTSGRAQFF. CDR3 bases: TGTGCCAGCAGCCAAGGCCAGGGGACTAGCGGGAGGGCCCAGTTCTTC. The chain has TRBV3-1 and TRBJ2-1; TRBD2 matches 16 bases. The germline CDR1 and CDR2 sequences are LGHDT and YNNKEL (reference sequence). The length of the CDR3 is 16 residues. Trimming removed 1 base from V and 13 bases from J; junction bases left unmatched: 7.

The chain's CDR3 is CSASGSGVVYNEQFF. CDR3 nucleotide sequence: TGCAGTGCTAGCGGATCTGGGGTAGTCTACAATGAGCAGTTCTTC. The chain couples TRBV20-1 to TRBJ2-1; D call uncertain. Germline V CDR1 and CDR2: DFQATT, SNEGSKA (reference sequence). This CDR3 region has 15 residues. The V gene lost 3 bases and the J gene lost 3 bases, with 15 bases spanning the gap.

The chain has TRBV20-1 and TRBJ2-7, with D perhaps assigned TRBD1 or TRBD2 (6 bases each). The germline V and J ends were trimmed by 2 bases and 7 bases, with 9 bases remaining between them. The CDR3 loop spans 11 amino acids. Germline assignment: CDR1 DFQATT and CDR2 SNEGSKA (reference sequence). Written as DNA, the CDR3 is TGCAGTGCTAGACGGGGGCAGGAGCAGTACTTC. It specifies CSARRGQEQYF.

This clonotype was counted ten times or more. The rearrangement uses TRBV3-1 and TRBJ2-1, with 12 nucleotides matching TRBD2. Germline values: CDR1 LGHDT, CDR2 YNNKEL (reference sequence). After removal of 4 bases from V and 4 bases from J, the junction contained 5 bases not matched to a gene. This CDR3 comprises 16 residues. The CDR3 DNA reads as TGTGCCAGCAGCCGACCGCTAGCGGGAGGGTACAATGAGCAGTTCTTC. The encoded protein is CASSRPLAGGYNEQFF.

The CDR3, as DNA: TGTGCCAGCAGCTTGGGTCCGGGACAGGGCACGGCTTTCTTT. It yields the protein CASSLGPGQGTAFF. This rearrangement joins TRBV7-2 to TRBJ1-1, with 9 positions matching TRBD1. Germline loops: CDR1 SGHTA, CDR2 FQGNSA. The J segment lost 11 bases and the V segment lost 3 bases, leaving 10 bases of the junction unmatched. The length of the CDR3 is 14 residues.

This sequence joins TRBV24-1 and TRBJ2-3, with D perhaps matching TRBD1 (6 bases). The ends were cut back, 2 bases at V and 2 bases at J, with 13 bases in the middle. Germline V gives CDR1 KGHDR, CDR2 SFDVKD. The CDR3 is made up of 16 amino acids. CDR3 loop: CATSDSRNRATDTQYF. The CDR3 DNA reads TGTGCCACCAGTGATTCAAGAAACAGGGCCACAGATACGCAGTATTTT.

In nucleotides, the CDR3 is TGCGCCAGCAGCTTGCCGACCGCCTATGGCTACACCTTC. Translating it yields CASSLPTAYGYTF. The genes are TRBV5-1 and TRBJ1-2, with unresolved D. Trimming cost V 1 base and J 4 bases, with 8 bases left between them. The CDR3 has 13 amino acids. The germline gives CDR1 SGHRS, CDR2 YFSETQ.

The table lists this clonotype with many counts. The chain carries TRBV7-2 and TRBJ2-1; 8 bases map to TRBD1. The CDR3 sequence is 16 residues long. The junction had 11 bases not matched to a gene; V was cut back by 4 bases and J by 6 bases. Germline V CDR1 and CDR2: SGHTA, FQGNSA. The CDR3 is CASSSQGAGDSNEQFF. The CDR3 nucleotides read TGTGCCAGCAGCTCCCAGGGGGCAGGGGATTCCAATGAGCAGTTCTTC.

The V gene is TRBV10-2, the J gene TRBJ2-1; perhaps TRBD2 as D (6 bases). The CDR3 spans 16 residues. Germline-derived CDR1 and CDR2 are WSHSY and SAAADI. The V end lost 4 bases, the J end lost 1 base, and 14 bases lay between the germline ends. CDR3 coding DNA: TGCGCCAGCAGTGTTTCGGCGGGAACTTCCTACAATGAGCAGTTCTTC. Translation gives CASSVSAGTSYNEQFF.

This clonotype showed up many times. The V and J genes are TRBV29-1 and TRBJ2-5; D may be TRBD1 or TRBD2 (6 bases each). Trimming stripped 4 bases from V and 4 bases from J, with 16 bases between. CDR3 length equals 14 residues. CDR1 is SQVTM and CDR2 is ANQGSEA in the germline V gene. As DNA, the CDR3 is TGCAGCGTTGCATTCGGGGGCGTAGTAGAGACCCAGTACTTC. Translating it yields CSVAFGGVVETQYF.

Only a few counts were recorded for this clonotype. Mismatch with germline at one junction end may stem from a read error. CDR3 protein: CVSSLEAPLYTF. CDR3 DNA sequence: TGTGTCAGCAGCTTAGAGGCTCCTCTCTACACCTTC. The J gene is TRBJ1-2, the V gene TRBV7-9; D ambiguous. Germline values: CDR1 SEHNR, CDR2 FQNEAQ (reference sequence). The CDR3 is made up of 12 amino acids.

The CDR3 protein is CASSDRVGGSYEQYF. The CDR3 coding sequence is TGTGCCAGCAGCGACAGGGTTGGGGGCTCTTACGAGCAGTACTTC. The rearrangement uses TRBV2 and TRBJ2-7, with 7 bases aligning to TRBD1. The ends lost 6 bases at V and 4 bases at J; junction bases unmatched: 12. The germline V gene encodes CDR1 SNHLY and CDR2 FYNNEI. The CDR3 sequence is 15 residues long.